This record concerns one T cell receptor (beta chain) sequence. Its target is unknown. Not a single patient had been given any form of treatment at any point before undergoing thyroid surgery. These data originate in a study of metastatic and nonmetastatic thyroid tumors. Study background: Repertoires from blood and tumor or nodule tissue of malignant and benign thyroid patients were compared.

TCRdb reprocessed the PCR reads via MiXCR. The sample holds about 27,000 clones, around a quarter seen once. The study's findings and limits: Malignant thyroid tumors reportedly had TCR beta diversity that was significantly higher than in benign nodules, in blood and tumor.

The specimen sequenced was blood. The TCR sequence derives from a female donor with papillary thyroid cancer or a benign thyroid nodule (not recorded which). Some clones in this sample may be carry-over from other donors' samples.

The CDR3 DNA is TGTGCCAGCTCACCACCTCTCGGGAGGAGGCCCGGGGAGCTGTTTTTT. Amino acid sequence: CASSPPLGRRPGELFF. The V gene is TRBV18, the J gene TRBJ2-2; 7 bases line up with TRBD2. The trim removed 0 bases at V and 6 bases at J, leaving 7 bases unmatched. CDR3 length: 16 residues. The germline V gene encodes CDR1 KGHSH and CDR2 LQKENI. Full variable domain (remainder filled in from reference TRBV18 and TRBJ2-2): NAGVMQNPRHLVRRRGQEARLRCSPMKGHSHVYWYRQLPEEGLKFMVYLQKENIIDESGMPKERFSAEFPKEGPSILRIQQVVRGDSAAYFCASSPPLGRRPGELFFGEGSRLTVL.